A single sample is the source of the 14 T cell receptor beta chains below, sequenced in a study of beta chain features in type 1 diabetes. Study results and caveats: Moderate yet significant TCRB CDR3 shortening was seen in Type 1 diabetes patients in all four CD4+ subsets.

Which antigens these TCRs recognize remains unknown. Investigators reverse transcribed all isolated RNA, so they sequenced expressed TCRB transcripts. The repertoire was sequenced with immunoSEQ multiplex PCR; TCRdb's copy has only in-frame clones and lacks some. This table holds a few hundred thousand clones, over 11% found once. The sequencing input was naive CD4+ T cells from blood. These receptors were collected from a young man with type 1 diabetes.

The genes are TRBV14 and TRBJ2-7, with TRBD1 matching 10 bases. J gave up 2 bases and V 0 bases, and 7 bases lay outside the gene matches. The length of the CDR3 is 17 residues. Germline V gives CDR1 SGHDN, CDR2 FVKESK. CDR3 loop: CASSQDGPGTGAYEQYF. The DNA of the CDR3 is TGTGCCAGCAGCCAAGACGGGCCCGGGACAGGGGCCTACGAGCAGTACTTC.

The chain is built from TRBV30 and TRBJ1-1; D remains ambiguous. The CDR3 covers 16 residues. With 0 bases removed from V and 2 bases from J, the gap between germline ends came to 16 bases. CDR1 and CDR2 (germline): GTSNPN, SVGIG (reference sequence). CDR3 in DNA: TGTGCCTGGAGTGTAAGGGCTCGGGCGGGTAACACTGAAGCTTTCTTT. Translating gives CAWSVRARAGNTEAFF. Complete variable domain (other parts from reference TRBV30 and TRBJ1-1): SQTIHQWPATLVQPVGSPLSLECTVEGTSNPNLYWYRQAAGRGLQLLFYSVGIGQISSEVPQNLSASRPQDRQFILSSKKLLLSDSGFYLCAWSVRARAGNTEAFFGQGTRLTVV.

The chain combines TRBV11-3 with TRBJ1-1; no reliable D call. In germline, CDR1 is SGHNT, CDR2 YENEEA. This CDR3 has 12 amino acids. Trimming cost V 6 bases and J 1 base, with 6 bases left between them. DNA for the CDR3: TGTGCCAGCAGTGGGCAGAACACTGAAGCTTTCTTT. Translated, it gives CASSGQNTEAFF.

This clone was detected only a few times. The chain carries TRBV6-1 and TRBJ2-3, with 7 bases fitting TRBD1. This CDR3 has 13 amino acids. With 4 bases clipped from V and 4 bases from J, the junction kept 2 bases outside the gene matches. Looked up from germline, CDR1 is MNHNS and CDR2 is SASEGT. The CDR3 DNA reads as TGTGCCAGCAGTGGACAGGGCGCAGATACGCAGTATTTT. Residues: CASSGQGADTQYF.

This clone came up once. CDR3 region: CASSVPGQIATNEKLFF. In DNA, the CDR3 is TGTGCCAGCAGTGTACCGGGACAGATTGCAACTAATGAAAAACTGTTTTTT. The chain combines TRBV6-1 with TRBJ1-4; 7 positions match TRBD1. Trimming removed 4 bases from V and 0 bases from J; junction bases left unmatched: 8. CDR1 and CDR2 (germline): MNHNS, SASEGT. CDR3 length: 17 residues.

The chain uses TRBV2 and TRBJ2-3, with D possibly TRBD1 on 5 matching bases. V was cut by 1 base and J by 0 bases, with 11 bases left in between. There are 16 residues in the CDR3. Germline CDR1 SNHLY, CDR2 FYNNEI. For the CDR3, the DNA is TGTGCCAGCAGTGAAGATACGCCAGGGAGCACAGATACGCAGTATTTT. Translated, it gives CASSEDTPGSTDTQYF. Complete variable domain (other parts from reference TRBV2 and TRBJ2-3): EPEVTQTPSHQVTQMGQEVILRCVPISNHLYFYWYRQILGQKVEFLVSFYNNEISEKSEIFDDQFSVERPDGSNFTLKIRSTKLEDSAMYFCASSEDTPGSTDTQYFGPGTRLTVL.

The V and J genes are TRBV5-1 and TRBJ1-4; TRBD1 might be the D (6 bases). The germline V gene encodes CDR1 SGHRS and CDR2 YFSETQ. V was cut by 3 bases and J by 1 base, with 10 bases left in between. The CDR3 extends over 15 amino acids. As DNA, the CDR3 is TGCGCCAGCAGCTCGTTACAGGGAACTAATGAAAAACTGTTTTTT. Translated: CASSSLQGTNEKLFF. The full variable domain, completed using reference TRBV5-1 and TRBJ1-4, is KAGVTQTPRYLIKTRGQQVTLSCSPISGHRSVSWYQQTPGQGLQFLFEYFSETQRNKGNFPGRFSGRQFSNSRSEMNVSTLELGDSALYLCASSSLQGTNEKLFFGSGTQLSVL.

This clone was seen a few times. Other DNA sequences from this sample encode an identical CDR3 as well. The V gene is TRBV18, the J gene TRBJ2-1; 7 bases match TRBD2. V gave up 3 bases and J gave up 5 bases; unmatched junction bases: 4. CDR3 size: 14 residues. CDR1 is KGHSH and CDR2 is LQKENI in the germline V gene. CDR3 coding DNA: TGTGCCAGCTCACCCGGGCTAGCGGACAATGAGCAGTTCTTC. Protein: CASSPGLADNEQFF. The full variable domain, with the rest looked up from reference TRBV18 and TRBJ2-1, is NAGVMQNPRHLVRRRGQEARLRCSPMKGHSHVYWYRQLPEEGLKFMVYLQKENIIDESGMPKERFSAEFPKEGPSILRIQQVVRGDSAAYFCASSPGLADNEQFFGPGTRLTVL.

This clone showed up just a few times. Other nucleotide sequences in the sample specify the same CDR3. The chain links TRBV5-4 to TRBJ2-5; 14 bases agree with TRBD2. The germline V gene encodes CDR1 SGHNT and CDR2 YYREEE (reference sequence). After removal of 5 bases from V and 2 bases from J, the junction contained 5 bases not matched to a gene. The CDR3 is 16 amino acids. CDR3: CASSPGLAGGQETQYF. In nucleotides, the CDR3 is TGTGCCAGCAGTCCTGGACTAGCGGGGGGACAAGAGACCCAGTACTTC.

This clone was counted a few times. The J gene is TRBJ2-5, the V gene TRBV5-4; D is perhaps TRBD1 (5 bases). The length of the CDR3 is 14 residues. The V end was cut by 2 bases, the J end by 3 bases, with 11 bases between. In germline, CDR1 is SGHNT, CDR2 YYREEE (reference sequence). CDR3 DNA: TGTGCCAGCAGCTTCCTAGGGGCGGAAGAGACCCAGTACTTC. It yields the protein CASSFLGAEETQYF.

This clone was picked up a small number of times. The V gene is TRBV5-4, the J gene TRBJ2-5, with 9 bases aligning to TRBD2. Germline CDR1 reads SGHNT; CDR2 reads YYREEE (reference sequence). Trimming cost V 3 bases and J 5 bases; bases outside gene matches: 14. CDR3 length: 17 amino acids. In DNA, the CDR3 is TGTGCCAGCAGCTCCCCGGGTGGAGCGGGAGGAATGGAGACCCAGTACTTC. Encoded protein: CASSSPGGAGGMETQYF.

This clone appeared a few times. The J gene is TRBJ1-2, the V gene TRBV4-1; 11 bases are shared with TRBD1. Germline-derived CDR1 and CDR2 are MGHRA and YSYEKL. The CDR3 spans 16 residues. The V segment lost 0 bases and the J segment 4 bases; nucleotides outside the gene matches: 4. DNA of the CDR3: TGCGCCAGCAGCCAAGATCGGGACAGGGGGGTCTATGGCTACACCTTC. As protein: CASSQDRDRGVYGYTF.

This clone was recorded a few times. The chain carries TRBV19 and TRBJ1-6; D uncertain. The CDR3 contains 12 residues. CDR1 and CDR2 from the germline V gene are LNHDA and SQIVND (reference sequence). V dropped 4 bases and J dropped 6 bases, with 4 bases sitting between them. The CDR3 DNA reads as TGTGCCAGTAGTAGGCCTAATTCACCCCTCCACTTT. Amino acid sequence: CASSRPNSPLHF.

The gene calls are TRBV5-1 and TRBJ1-1, with D possibly matching TRBD1 (5 bases). The CDR3 has 14 residues. Germline V gene lookup returns CDR1 SGHRS and CDR2 YFSETQ. V lost 6 bases and J lost 2, with 14 bases in between. In DNA, the CDR3 is TGCGCCAGCACCCGACAGAACGATAACACTGAAGCTTTCTTT. It encodes CASTRQNDNTEAFF.